Shown below are 22 T cell receptor beta chains from a single sample sequenced in a study of shared clonotypes between healthy human individuals. Libraries were prepared by immunoSEQ multiplex PCR; TCRdb keeps only in-frame clonotypes and omits some of them. The sample carries about 2.1 million clones, over 85% recorded once. The naive CD8 subset, CD45RO-negative cells positively selected for CCR7, excluded terminally differentiated effector memory CD45RA+ cells. The specimen sequenced was naive CD8+ T cells from PBMCs. These TCRs come from a man aged 18 to 29 in good health. Some clones in this sample may be carry-over from other donors' samples.

Regarding this clone: In the same sample, other DNA sequences code for this CDR3. The chain is built from TRBV6-5 and TRBJ1-1; TRBD1 matches 7 bases. V dropped 0 bases and J dropped 4; count of bases not matched to a gene: 5. CDR3 size: 15 residues. Germline CDR1 and CDR2: MNHEY and SVGAGI. CDR3 DNA sequence: TGTGCCAGCAGTTACTCGAGACAGGGCGGCACTGAAGCTTTCTTT. It is translated as CASSYSRQGGTEAFF.

This clone occurred once. V is TRBV13 and J is TRBJ2-1; D is uncertain. The CDR3 has 15 amino acids. Trimming left V 5 bases short and J 2 bases short, with 13 bases between. Germline lookup yields CDR1 PRHDT and CDR2 FYEKMQ (reference sequence). CDR3 residues: CASSTPGNPYNEQFF. The CDR3 coding sequence is TGTGCCAGCAGCACCCCCGGTAACCCCTACAATGAGCAGTTCTTC.

As to this clone: The sample has other DNA sequences that encode this CDR3 too. This chain links TRBV27 with TRBJ2-7, with D perhaps matching TRBD1 (6 bases). V gave up 2 bases and J gave up 7 bases, with 12 bases separating them. The CDR3 is 13 amino acids. The germline V gene has CDR1 MNHEY and CDR2 SMNVEV (reference sequence). CDR3 amino acids: CASSLLGRGEQYF. The CDR3 DNA is TGTGCCAGCAGTTTACTCGGTAGGGGGGAGCAGTACTTC.

The genes are TRBV11-2 and TRBJ2-7, with D hard to call. There are 13 residues in the CDR3. V lost 1 base, J lost 3 bases, and 7 bases lay in between. CDR1 is SGHAT, CDR2 FQNNGV, per germline. The CDR3 sequence: CASSLGEFYEQYF. The CDR3 DNA sequence: TGTGCCAGCAGCTTAGGGGAATTCTACGAGCAGTACTTC.

The chain joins TRBV5-6 to TRBJ1-2; D not certain. V shed 2 bases and J shed 5 bases, with 7 bases lying between them. Germline CDR1 reads SGHDT; CDR2 reads YYEEEE. The CDR3 has 12 residues. The CDR3 DNA reads as TGTGCCAGCAGCTTATTGGGTTATGGCTACACCTTC. Translated: CASSLLGYGYTF.

Points on this clone: The sample holds other DNA sequences that translate to the same CDR3. The genes are TRBV9 and TRBJ2-3; 7 bases line up with TRBD2. Trimming at V came to 2 bases and at J to 3 bases, leaving 3 bases not matched to a gene. Germline CDR1 and CDR2: SGDLS and YYNGEE. The CDR3 is 14 amino acids. This CDR3 reads CASSVGLGTDTQYF. The CDR3 nucleotides read TGTGCCAGCAGCGTTGGACTAGGTACAGATACGCAGTATTTT.

The chain joins TRBV28 to TRBJ1-5, with 7 bases matching TRBD1. The V segment lost 5 bases and the J segment 7 bases; nucleotides outside the gene matches: 14. The germline gives CDR1 MDHEN, CDR2 SYDVKM. This CDR3 contains 16 residues. The CDR3 is CASSLQRQGIGQPQHF. The CDR3 DNA is TGTGCCAGCAGTCTCCAAAGACAGGGTATCGGGCAGCCCCAGCATTTT.

The V call is TRBV10-3, the J call TRBJ1-2; TRBD1 agrees at 7 bases. The CDR3 is 11 residues long. With V trimmed by 8 bases and J by 3 bases, 0 bases remained unmatched. CDR1 and CDR2 from the germline V gene are ENHRY and SYGVKD. CDR3 coding DNA: TGTGCCATCGGACAGGACTATGGCTACACCTTC. Residues: CAIGQDYGYTF.

The chain carries TRBV18 and TRBJ1-2, with D perhaps matching TRBD1 (5 bases). There are 16 residues in the CDR3. The V and J ends lost 8 bases and 0 bases respectively, with 19 bases between them. CDR1 and CDR2 (germline): KGHSH, LQKENI. CDR3 coding DNA: TGTGCCAGCCGCGGATTCACGACGGACACTAACTATGGCTACACCTTC. It specifies CASRGFTTDTNYGYTF.

This clone showed up just once. V is TRBV4-2 and J is TRBJ2-7; D is perhaps TRBD1 (5 bases). Trimming pared 2 bases from V and 2 bases from J, leaving 7 bases between. The CDR3 runs to 13 residues. The germline gives CDR1 LGHNA, CDR2 YNFKEQ. The CDR3 loop reads CASSQTTAYEQYF. In DNA form, the CDR3 reads TGTGCCAGCAGCCAAACGACAGCCTACGAGCAGTACTTC.

The CDR3 loop is CAWSAADDYGYTF. CDR3 bases: TGTGCCTGGAGTGCCGCGGATGACTATGGCTACACCTTC. The V call is TRBV30, the J call TRBJ1-2; no reliable D call. CDR1 GTSNPN and CDR2 SVGIG come from the germline V gene (reference sequence). V lost 1 base and J 3 bases, leaving 9 bases between the germline ends. The CDR3 totals 13 residues. The whole variable domain, remainder taken from reference TRBV30 and TRBJ1-2, is SQTIHQWPATLVQPVGSPLSLECTVEGTSNPNLYWYRQAAGRGLQLLFYSVGIGQISSEVPQNLSASRPQDRQFILSSKKLLLSDSGFYLCAWSAADDYGYTFGSGTRLTVV.

J is TRBJ1-1 and V is TRBV11-3, with D tentatively TRBD1 (6 bases). V lost 5 bases and J lost 4, with 14 bases in between. The CDR3 has 14 amino acids. Germline-derived CDR1 and CDR2 are SGHNT and YENEEA. The CDR3 loop reads CASSATQGSTEAFF. The CDR3 DNA reads as TGTGCCAGCAGCGCGACCCAGGGGAGCACTGAAGCTTTCTTT.

The chain recombines TRBV2 with TRBJ2-2; D assignment may be TRBD1 or TRBD2 (5 bases each). This CDR3 has 17 amino acids. Germline CDR1 reads SNHLY; CDR2 reads FYNNEI. V was pared by 4 bases and J by 1 base, with 16 bases between. CDR3 DNA sequence: TGTGCCAGCAGTGGGAACCGGGACCGACTGAACACCGGGGAGCTGTTTTTT. Translation gives CASSGNRDRLNTGELFF.

The V and J genes are TRBV5-1 and TRBJ1-2, with D possibly matching TRBD1 (5 bases). V was clipped by 2 bases and J by 4 bases, with 21 bases between them. The germline V gene has CDR1 SGHRS and CDR2 YFSETQ. The CDR3 loop spans 17 amino acids. The CDR3 protein is CASSFWPLAPGGYGYTF. The CDR3 DNA reads TGCGCCAGCAGCTTTTGGCCTCTCGCCCCGGGGGGCTATGGCTACACCTTC. Filled out from reference TRBV5-1 and TRBJ1-2, the complete variable domain reads KAGVTQTPRYLIKTRGQQVTLSCSPISGHRSVSWYQQTPGQGLQFLFEYFSETQRNKGNFPGRFSGRQFSNSRSEMNVSTLELGDSALYLCASSFWPLAPGGYGYTFGSGTRLTVV.

The V call is TRBV19, the J call TRBJ1-1; 10 bases agree with TRBD1. The V segment lost 7 bases and the J segment 4 bases; nucleotides outside the gene matches: 3. This CDR3 is built from 13 residues. Germline CDR1 and CDR2: LNHDA and SQIVND (reference sequence). CDR3 coding DNA: TGTGCCAGTATCTGGACAGGGGGCACTGAAGCTTTCTTT. Encoded protein: CASIWTGGTEAFF.

This clone was seen just once. The chain joins TRBV27 to TRBJ1-2; the D is unclear. The germline V gene encodes CDR1 MNHEY and CDR2 SMNVEV (reference sequence). This CDR3 is built from 13 residues. Trimming stripped 4 bases from V and 0 bases from J, with 6 bases between. CDR3 sequence reads: CASSSLPNYGYTF. CDR3 in DNA: TGTGCCAGCAGTTCCCTTCCTAACTATGGCTACACCTTC.

V and J are TRBV15 and TRBJ2-6, with a tentative D call TRBD1 (6 bases). CDR3 length equals 18 residues. Trimming cost V 0 bases and J 2 bases, with 14 bases left between them. CDR1 LNHNV and CDR2 YYDKDF come from the germline V gene (reference sequence). This CDR3 is CATSRDLPTGPGANVLTF. CDR3 coding DNA: TGTGCCACCAGCAGAGATCTGCCGACAGGTCCTGGGGCCAACGTCCTGACTTTC.

The chain links TRBV7-9 to TRBJ1-4; a weak D match, TRBD1 (5 bases). Per germline, CDR1 SEHNR and CDR2 FQNEAQ (reference sequence). CDR3 length equals 15 residues. V lost 8 bases, J lost 8 bases, and 21 bases lay in between. DNA of the CDR3: TGTGCCAGCGGGTCCCACCACGGGGAGGGGGAAAAACTGTTTTTT. It codes for CASGSHHGEGEKLFF.

The chain is built from TRBV28 and TRBJ2-7; D is perhaps TRBD1 (8 bases). The CDR3 runs to 14 residues. The V end lost 5 bases, the J end lost 4 bases, and 15 bases lay between the germline ends. From germline, CDR1 is MDHEN and CDR2 SYDVKM. The CDR3 DNA reads TGTGCCAGCAGTAACAGGGGGGGAAGGTACGAGCAGTACTTC. This translates into CASSNRGGRYEQYF.

With regard to this clone: A junction end diverges from the germline sequence, so it may reflect a read error. For the CDR3, the DNA is TGTGCCAGCACCTTAGGCTTGGGGGTTTACGAGCGAGCTTTCTTT. Its translation: CASTLGLGVYERAFF. The chain recombines TRBV11-2 with TRBJ1-1; the D gene is possibly TRBD1 (5 bases). The CDR3 runs 15 residues. Germline-derived CDR1 and CDR2 are SGHAT and FQNNGV. Based on the CDR3 plus reference TRBV11-2 and TRBJ1-1, the full variable domain is EAGVAQSPRYKIIEKRQSVAFWCNPISGHATLYWYQQILGQGPKLLIQFQNNGVVDDSQLPKDRFSAERLKGVDSTLKIQPAKLEDSAVYLCASTLGLGVYERAFFGQGTRLTVV.

A word on this clone: Within the sample, other DNA sequences also encode this same CDR3. The chain uses TRBV27 and TRBJ2-7, with 7 nucleotides matching TRBD2. The J segment lost 7 bases and the V segment lost 2 bases, leaving 5 bases of the junction unmatched. Looked up from germline, CDR1 is MNHEY and CDR2 is SMNVEV (reference sequence). CDR3 length: 13 residues. This CDR3 is CASSLAGAREQYF. In DNA form, the CDR3 reads TGTGCCAGCAGTTTAGCGGGAGCACGTGAGCAGTACTTC.

This sequence joins TRBV6-5 and TRBJ2-7; 8 bases line up with TRBD2. The germline V gene encodes CDR1 MNHEY and CDR2 SVGAGI. This CDR3 has 14 amino acids. J was trimmed by 3 bases and V by 7 bases; bases with no gene match: 8. CDR3 sequence reads: CASTLAGRGYEQYF. The CDR3 DNA reads as TGTGCCAGCACCTTAGCGGGAAGGGGCTACGAGCAGTACTTC.